Sequencing of this T cell receptor (beta chain) was carried out in a study of T cell responses to AZD1222 COVID-19 vaccine. J gave up 5 bases and V 2 bases, and 8 bases lay outside the gene matches. Germline assignment: CDR1 SQVTM and CDR2 ANQGSEA. This CDR3 has 14 residues. Measured with immunoSEQ multiplex PCR; TCRdb has only the in-frame clones, and not every one. The table shows under 20,000 clones, with 84% occurring only once. The gene calls are TRBV29-1 and TRBJ1-1; 7 nucleotides agree with TRBD1. Sample: peripheral blood, taken 28 days after the second AZD1222 dose. The sequence came from an adult who received the AZD1222 COVID-19 vaccine. This CDR3 is CSVEIRGRETEAFF. In DNA form, the CDR3 reads TGCAGCGTTGAAATTAGGGGGCGAGAGACTGAAGCTTTCTTT.